This TCR beta chain was documented in a study of blood T cell repertoires in COVID-19. Study-wide background: Researchers got acute and convalescent COVID-19 samples from the United States, Italy and Spain.

Per the study methods: Amplifying reference gene primers gave estimates of nucleated cell counts. Clones were read by immunoSEQ multiplex PCR, and TCRdb kept only the in-frame ones, dropping some. D and trimming were read from the DNA, whereas the V and J calls and clone size are those reported in that table. Here the sample spans tens of thousands of clones, 75% to 85% being singletons. CDR1 MNHEY and CDR2 SMNVEV come from the germline V gene (reference sequence). This CDR3 comprises 15 residues. Deletions cut 5 bases from V and 0 bases from J, with 11 bases between. The rearrangement uses TRBV27 and TRBJ1-3, with a possible D match to TRBD1 (5 bases). The sequenced sample was peripheral blood. The sequence was collected from a woman in her 70s with acute or convalescent COVID-19. Here the CDR3 DNA reads TGTGCCAGCAGTGCAAGGGGCCACTCTGGAAACACCATATATTTT. Amino acid sequence: CASSARGHSGNTIYF.